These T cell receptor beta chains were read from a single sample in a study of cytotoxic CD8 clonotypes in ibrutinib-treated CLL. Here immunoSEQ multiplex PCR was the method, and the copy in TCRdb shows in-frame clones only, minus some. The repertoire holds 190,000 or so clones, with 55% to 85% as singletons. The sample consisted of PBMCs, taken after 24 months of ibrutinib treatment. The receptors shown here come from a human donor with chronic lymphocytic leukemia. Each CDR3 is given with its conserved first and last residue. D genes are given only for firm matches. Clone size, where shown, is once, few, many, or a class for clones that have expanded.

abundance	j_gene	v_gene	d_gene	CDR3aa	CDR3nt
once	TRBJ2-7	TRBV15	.	CATSRKGGLEQYF	TGTGCCACCAGCAGAAAGGGGGGGCTCGAGCAGTACTTC
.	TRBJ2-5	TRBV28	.	CASSNRYQETQYF	TGTGCCAGCAGTAACAGGTACCAAGAGACCCAGTACTTC
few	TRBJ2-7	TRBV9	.	CASSGGQSSSYEQYF	TGTGCCAGCAGCGGAGGACAGTCAAGCTCCTACGAGCAGTACTTC
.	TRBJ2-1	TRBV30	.	CAWRLERNTEQFF	TGTGCCTGGAGGTTGGAGAGAAACACTGAGCAGTTCTTC
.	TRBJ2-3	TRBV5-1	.	CASSIAGQTDTQYF	TGCGCCAGCAGCATTGCGGGACAAACAGATACGCAGTATTTT
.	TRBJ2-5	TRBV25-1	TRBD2	CASSESLAGGLETQYF	TGTGCCAGCAGTGAATCTCTAGCGGGAGGGTTAGAGACCCAGTACTTC
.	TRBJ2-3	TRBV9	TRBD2	CASSPQRERGGADTQYF	TGTGCCAGCAGCCCACAGCGGGAGAGGGGAGGGGCAGATACGCAGTATTTT
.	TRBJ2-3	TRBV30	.	CAWSVRRSIDTQYF	TGTGCCTGGAGTGTACGGCGAAGTATAGATACGCAGTATTTT
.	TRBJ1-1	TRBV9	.	CASSYIGVGAFF	TGTGCCAGCAGCTATATCGGGGTTGGAGCTTTCTTT
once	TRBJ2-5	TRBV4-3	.	CASSLAVRQETQYF	TGCGCCAGCAGCCTAGCGGTGAGGCAAGAGACCCAGTACTTC
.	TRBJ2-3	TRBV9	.	CASSDPGGTGSLGADTQYF	TGTGCCAGCAGCGATCCGGGAGGGACAGGGTCCCTAGGTGCAGATACGCAGTATTTT
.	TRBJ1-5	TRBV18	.	CASSSRNQPQHF	TGTGCCAGCTCATCTAGAAATCAGCCCCAGCATTTT
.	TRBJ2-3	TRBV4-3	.	CASSQLPTQSASTDTQYF	TGCGCCAGCAGCCAACTCCCGACCCAGAGCGCAAGCACAGATACGCAGTATTTT
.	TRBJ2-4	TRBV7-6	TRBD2	CASSPWPRTSGRVHIQYF	TGTGCCAGCAGCCCCTGGCCTCGGACTAGCGGGAGGGTCCACATTCAGTACTTC
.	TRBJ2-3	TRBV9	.	CASGMGSGTDTQYF	TGTGCCAGTGGCATGGGTAGTGGCACAGATACGCAGTATTTT
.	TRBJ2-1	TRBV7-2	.	CASSLGPYNEQFF	TGTGCCAGCAGCTTAGGACCTTACAATGAGCAGTTCTTC
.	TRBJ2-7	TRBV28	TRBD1	CASSLPGTGGFEQYF	TGTGCCAGCAGTCTTCCCGGGACAGGAGGTTTCGAGCAGTACTTC
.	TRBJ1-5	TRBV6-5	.	CASNPPGGNQPQHF	TGTGCCAGCAACCCCCCAGGGGGCAATCAGCCCCAGCATTTT
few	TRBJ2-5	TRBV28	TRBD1	CASRRQGWAETQYF	TGTGCCAGCAGGCGACAGGGGTGGGCGGAGACCCAGTACTTC
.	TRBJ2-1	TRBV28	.	CATRAYNEQFF	TGTGCCACTCGGGCATACAATGAGCAGTTCTTC
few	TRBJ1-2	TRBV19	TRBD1	CASSKQGTGYGYTF	TGTGCCAGTAGTAAACAGGGGACAGGCTATGGCTACACCTTC
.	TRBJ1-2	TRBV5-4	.	CASSLRGENYGYTF	TGTGCCAGCAGCTTGCGGGGGGAAAACTATGGCTACACCTTC
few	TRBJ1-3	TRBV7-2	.	CASSRSSDLLLGNTIYF	TGTGCCAGCAGCCGGAGCTCTGACCTCCTCTTAGGAAACACCATATATTTT
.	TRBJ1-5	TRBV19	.	CASLATVSNQPQHF	TGTGCCAGTCTGGCGACAGTGTCCAATCAGCCCCAGCATTTT
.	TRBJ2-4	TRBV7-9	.	CASSLVPWEGLAKNIQYF	TGTGCCAGCAGCTTAGTTCCCTGGGAAGGTTTAGCCAAAAACATTCAGTACTTC
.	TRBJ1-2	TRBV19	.	CASSIVPTGLGDGYTF	TGTGCCAGTAGTATAGTCCCGACAGGCCTTGGTGATGGCTACACCTTC
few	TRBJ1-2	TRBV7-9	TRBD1	CASSFGQVDGYTF	TGTGCCAGCAGCTTTGGACAGGTGGATGGCTACACCTTC
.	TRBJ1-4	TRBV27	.	CASSTRRGGSDEKLFF	TGTGCCAGCAGTACCCGGCGGGGGGGGTCGGATGAAAAACTGTTTTTT